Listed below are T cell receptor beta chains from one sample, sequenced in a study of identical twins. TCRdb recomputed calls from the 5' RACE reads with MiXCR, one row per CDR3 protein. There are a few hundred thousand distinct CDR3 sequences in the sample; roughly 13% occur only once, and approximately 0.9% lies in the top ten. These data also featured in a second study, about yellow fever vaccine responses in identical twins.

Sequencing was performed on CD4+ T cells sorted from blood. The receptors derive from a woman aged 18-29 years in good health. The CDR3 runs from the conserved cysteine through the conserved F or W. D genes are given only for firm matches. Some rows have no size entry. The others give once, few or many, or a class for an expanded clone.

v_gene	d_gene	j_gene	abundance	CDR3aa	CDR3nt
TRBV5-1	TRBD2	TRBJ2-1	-	CASSLGVGLAENNEQFF	TGCGCCAGCAGCTTGGGTGTGGGACTAGCAGAAAACAATGAGCAGTTCTTC
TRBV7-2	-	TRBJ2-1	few	CASSLGAIYNEQFF	TGTGCCAGCAGCTTAGGGGCTATATACAATGAGCAGTTCTTC
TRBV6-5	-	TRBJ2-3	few	CASSYSDSEDTQYF	TGTGCCAGCAGTTACTCCGATAGCGAGGATACGCAGTATTTT
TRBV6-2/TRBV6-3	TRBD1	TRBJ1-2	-	CATRGGDYGYTF	TGTGCCACAAGAGGGGGCGACTATGGCTACACCTTC
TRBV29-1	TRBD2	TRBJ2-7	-	CSVETSVGNEQYF	TGCAGCGTTGAGACTAGCGTGGGGAACGAGCAGTACTTC
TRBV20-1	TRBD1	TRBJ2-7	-	CSAQEDRSSYEQYF	TGCAGTGCCCAAGAGGACAGGAGCTCCTACGAGCAGTACTTC
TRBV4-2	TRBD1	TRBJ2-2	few	CASSQQPGQGMVELFF	TGTGCCAGCAGCCAACAACCGGGACAGGGAATGGTGGAGCTGTTTTTT
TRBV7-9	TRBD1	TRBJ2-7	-	CASSWSTGEDEQYF	TGTGCCAGCAGCTGGTCGACAGGGGAAGACGAGCAGTACTTC
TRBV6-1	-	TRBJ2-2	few	CASSQTITGELFF	TGTGCCAGCAGTCAGACCATCACCGGGGAGCTGTTTTTT
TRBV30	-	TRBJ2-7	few	CAWSLRASYEQYF	TGTGCCTGGAGTCTCAGAGCCTCCTACGAGCAGTACTTC
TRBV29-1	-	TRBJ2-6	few	CSVEAGTGANVLTF	TGCAGCGTTGAGGCCGGGACCGGGGCCAACGTCCTGACTTTC
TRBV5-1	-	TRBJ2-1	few	CASANGGYNEQFF	TGCGCCAGTGCTAACGGGGGCTACAATGAGCAGTTCTTC
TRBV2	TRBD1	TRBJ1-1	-	CASRGQGARSFF	TGTGCCAGCAGGGGACAGGGGGCCAGGTCTTTCTTT
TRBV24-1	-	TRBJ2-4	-	CATSPGTAKNIQYF	TGTGCCACCAGTCCCGGGACAGCCAAAAACATTCAGTACTTC
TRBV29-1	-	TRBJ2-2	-	CSGTVSSTGELFF	TGCAGCGGGACAGTCTCGAGCACCGGGGAGCTGTTTTTT
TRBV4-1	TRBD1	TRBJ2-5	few	CASSQDSLTGTVNFQETQYF	TGCGCCAGCAGCCAAGATTCGTTGACCGGGACAGTGAACTTCCAAGAGACCCAGTACTTC
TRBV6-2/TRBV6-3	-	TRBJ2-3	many	CASSYSRDTQYF	TGTGCCAGCAGTTACTCTCGAGATACGCAGTATTTT
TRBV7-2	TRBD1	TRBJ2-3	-	CASSATGGFTDTQYF	TGTGCCAGCAGCGCGACAGGGGGGTTCACAGATACGCAGTATTTT